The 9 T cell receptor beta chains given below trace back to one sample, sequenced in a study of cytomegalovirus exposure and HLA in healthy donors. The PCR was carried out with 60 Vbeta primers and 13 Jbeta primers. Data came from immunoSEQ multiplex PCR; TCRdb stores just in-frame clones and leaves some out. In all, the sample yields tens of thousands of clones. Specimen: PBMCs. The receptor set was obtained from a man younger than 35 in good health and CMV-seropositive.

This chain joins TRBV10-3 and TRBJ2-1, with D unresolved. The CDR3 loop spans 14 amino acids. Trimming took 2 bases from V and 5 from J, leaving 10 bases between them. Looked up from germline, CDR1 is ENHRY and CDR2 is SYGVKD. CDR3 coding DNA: TGTGCCATCAGTGAGGTCTATTCACACAATGAGCAGTTCTTC. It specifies CAISEVYSHNEQFF.

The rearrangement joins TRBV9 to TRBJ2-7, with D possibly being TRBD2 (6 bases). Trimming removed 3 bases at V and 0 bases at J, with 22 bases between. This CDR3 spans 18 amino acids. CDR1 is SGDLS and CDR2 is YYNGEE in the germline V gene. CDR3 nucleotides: TGTGCCAGCAGCGGCCCCCCTGGGGAGGCGCCTACCTCCTACGAGCAGTACTTC. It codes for CASSGPPGEAPTSYEQYF.

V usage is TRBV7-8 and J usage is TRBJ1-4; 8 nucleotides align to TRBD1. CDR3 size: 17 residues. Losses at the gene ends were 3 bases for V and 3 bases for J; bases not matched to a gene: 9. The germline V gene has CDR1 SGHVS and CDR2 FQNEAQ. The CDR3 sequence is CASSLDPPGGANEKLFF. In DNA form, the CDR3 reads TGTGCCAGCAGCTTGGACCCTCCAGGGGGCGCTAATGAAAAACTGTTTTTT.

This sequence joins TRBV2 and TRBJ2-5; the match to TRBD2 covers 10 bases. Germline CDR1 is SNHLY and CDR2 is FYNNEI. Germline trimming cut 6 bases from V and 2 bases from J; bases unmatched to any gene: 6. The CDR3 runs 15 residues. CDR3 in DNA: TGTGCCAGCAGCTTAGCGGGAGGAACACAAGAGACCCAGTACTTC. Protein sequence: CASSLAGGTQETQYF.

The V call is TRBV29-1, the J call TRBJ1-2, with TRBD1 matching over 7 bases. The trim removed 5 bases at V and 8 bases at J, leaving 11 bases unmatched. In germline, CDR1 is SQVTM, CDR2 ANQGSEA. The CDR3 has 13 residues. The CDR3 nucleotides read TGCAGCGTTTTCCCACAGGGGTCTGCCGGCTACACCTTC. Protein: CSVFPQGSAGYTF.

CDR3 amino acids: CASSDHRGTTGDIQYF. The CDR3 nucleotides read TGTGCCAGCAGTGACCACAGGGGCACCACGGGGGACATTCAGTACTTC. This chain joins TRBV6-1 and TRBJ2-4, with a weak D call TRBD1 (7 bases). The CDR3 is 16 amino acids. CDR1 and CDR2 from the germline V gene are MNHNS and SASEGT. V was clipped by 3 bases and J by 8 bases, with 20 bases between them.

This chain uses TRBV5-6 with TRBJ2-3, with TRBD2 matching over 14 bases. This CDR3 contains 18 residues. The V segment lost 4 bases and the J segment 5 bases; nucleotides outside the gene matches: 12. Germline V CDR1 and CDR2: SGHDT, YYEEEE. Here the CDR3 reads CASSLLAGTSGRGDTQYF. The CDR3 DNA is TGTGCCAGCAGCCTACTAGCCGGGACTAGCGGGAGAGGAGATACGCAGTATTTT.

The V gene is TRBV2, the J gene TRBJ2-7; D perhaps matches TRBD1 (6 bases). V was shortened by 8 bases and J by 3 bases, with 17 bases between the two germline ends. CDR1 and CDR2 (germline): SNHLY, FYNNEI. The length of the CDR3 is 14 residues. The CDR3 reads CASSMGQGRYEQYF. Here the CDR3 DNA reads TGTGCCAGCTCTATGGGGCAGGGGCGCTACGAGCAGTACTTC. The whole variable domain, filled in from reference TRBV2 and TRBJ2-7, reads EPEVTQTPSHQVTQMGQEVILRCVPISNHLYFYWYRQILGQKVEFLVSFYNNEISEKSEIFDDQFSVERPDGSNFTLKIRSTKLEDSAMYFCASSMGQGRYEQYFGPGTRLTVT.

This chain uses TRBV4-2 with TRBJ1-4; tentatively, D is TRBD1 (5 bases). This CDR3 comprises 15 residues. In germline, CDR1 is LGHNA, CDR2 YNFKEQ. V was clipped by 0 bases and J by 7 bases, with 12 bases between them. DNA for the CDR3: TGTGCCAGCAGCCAAGATAGAGCCCAGGGTGAAAAACTGTTTTTT. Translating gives CASSQDRAQGEKLFF.